Presented here are 28 T cell receptor beta chains from one specimen sequenced in a study of CD8+ T cells in alopecia areata. After isolation, RNA underwent reverse transcription to generate cDNA as the sequencing template. Clones were read by immunoSEQ multiplex PCR, and TCRdb kept only the in-frame ones, dropping some. The sample shows roughly 150,000 clones, about 50% of them seen only once. The material was CD8+ T cells sorted from blood, obtained at week 0. All receptors derive from a human donor with alopecia areata.

The chain combines TRBV4-1 with TRBJ2-1; 8 bases match TRBD2. With 0 bases clipped from V and 1 base from J, the junction kept 8 bases outside the gene matches. Germline CDR1 is MGHRA and CDR2 is YSYEKL. This CDR3 comprises 18 residues. The CDR3 DNA reads as TGCGCCAGCAGCCAAGACTGGGGCGGGGGGTCATCCTACAATGAGCAGTTCTTC. It codes for CASSQDWGGGSSYNEQFF.

The chain recombines TRBV4-3 with TRBJ1-6; TRBD1 matches 8 bases. The CDR3 consists of 15 residues. The germline V gene encodes CDR1 LGHNA and CDR2 YSLEER. The V gene end was trimmed by 0 bases and the J gene end by 10 bases; junction bases not matched to a gene: 5. DNA of the CDR3: TGCGCCAGCAGCCAAGACCGGACAGGGAAATCACCCCTCCACTTT. Translation gives CASSQDRTGKSPLHF.

There are a few counts of this clone. The chain recombines TRBV29-1 with TRBJ1-1; D might be TRBD1 (5 bases). The CDR3 has 10 amino acids. Trimming removed 5 bases from V and 4 bases from J, with 5 bases in between. CDR1 and CDR2 (germline): SQVTM, ANQGSEA. This CDR3 reads CSVQGTEAFF. The DNA of the CDR3 is TGCAGCGTTCAGGGCACTGAAGCTTTCTTT.

CDR3 protein: CASSSQWDEQFF. As DNA, the CDR3 is TGTGCCAGCAGCTCACAGTGGGATGAGCAGTTCTTC. This chain links TRBV13 with TRBJ2-1; no clear D gene. Germline loops: CDR1 PRHDT, CDR2 FYEKMQ (reference sequence). The CDR3 is made up of 12 amino acids. The germline V and J ends were trimmed by 4 bases and 8 bases, with 9 bases remaining between them.

The table lists this clone with a count of one. The chain couples TRBV5-1 to TRBJ1-1; D perhaps matches TRBD1 (6 bases). V lost 1 base to trimming and J lost 2 bases, with 9 bases between them. The germline V gene encodes CDR1 SGHRS and CDR2 YFSETQ. The CDR3 consists of 14 residues. The CDR3 coding sequence is TGCGCCAGCAGCTTGTTGGGACATAACACTGAAGCTTTCTTT. This gives the protein CASSLLGHNTEAFF.

This clone appeared a few times. The V gene is TRBV7-9, the J gene TRBJ2-7; D possibly corresponds to TRBD2 (6 bases). Germline assignment: CDR1 SEHNR and CDR2 FQNEAQ (reference sequence). Between the trimmed V and J ends, which lost 0 bases and 1 base, there was a span of 13 bases. CDR3 length: 16 amino acids. Written as DNA, the CDR3 is TGTGCCAGCAGCTTAGCGGAGGGGTTAAGGTCCTACGAGCAGTACTTC. Translating it yields CASSLAEGLRSYEQYF.

The CDR3 protein is CATSRSRQGALNTEAFF. CDR3 coding DNA: TGTGCCACCAGCAGATCAAGACAGGGGGCTTTGAACACTGAAGCTTTCTTT. The chain is built from TRBV15 and TRBJ1-1; 10 nucleotides line up with TRBD1. Germline V CDR1 and CDR2: LNHNV, YYDKDF (reference sequence). CDR3 length equals 17 residues. V shed 2 bases, J shed 0 bases, and the junction held 6 bases outside the gene matches.

This clone was detected once. DNA for the CDR3: TGTGCCTGGAGTACAGGGGGCGAAAACATTCAGTACTTC. This encodes CAWSTGGENIQYF. This rearrangement joins TRBV30 to TRBJ2-4, with TRBD1 matching 9 bases. Germline-derived CDR1 and CDR2 are GTSNPN and SVGIG (reference sequence). There are 13 residues in the CDR3. The V segment lost 2 bases and the J segment 5 bases; nucleotides outside the gene matches: 1.

The chain links TRBV15 to TRBJ2-1; TRBD2 matches 10 bases. In germline, CDR1 is LNHNV, CDR2 YYDKDF (reference sequence). V trimming: 4 bases; J trimming: 8 bases; junction bases outside the gene matches: 5. The CDR3 runs 14 residues. CDR3 residues: CATSKRGGLDEQFF. As DNA, the CDR3 is TGTGCCACCAGCAAGCGGGGGGGCTTGGATGAGCAGTTCTTC.

Points on this clone: Other nucleotide sequences from this sample produce the same CDR3. CDR3 protein: CASSRGSGELFF. The CDR3, as DNA: TGTGCCAGCAGCCGGGGGTCCGGGGAGCTGTTTTTT. This chain links TRBV5-6 with TRBJ2-2; TRBD2 is a possible D gene (6 bases). Germline-derived CDR1 and CDR2 are SGHDT and YYEEEE. The CDR3 is 12 amino acids. Deletions cut 4 bases from V and 6 bases from J, with 7 bases between.

The chain employs TRBV4-3 and TRBJ1-1, with TRBD1 identical over 7 bases. CDR3 length equals 13 residues. The germline V gene has CDR1 LGHNA and CDR2 YSLEER. Losses at the gene ends were 6 bases for V and 4 bases for J; bases not matched to a gene: 5. CDR3 sequence: CASRSTGTTEAFF. The CDR3 DNA is TGCGCCAGCAGATCGACAGGGACCACTGAAGCTTTCTTT.

The rearrangement joins TRBV7-2 to TRBJ2-1; 11 nucleotides match TRBD2. Looked up from germline, CDR1 is SGHTA and CDR2 is FQGNSA. The V and J ends lost 5 bases and 8 bases, in that order; junction bases with no gene match: 17. This CDR3 has 18 residues. The CDR3 sequence is CASSPTILSGGAVDEQFF. CDR3 sequence (DNA): TGTGCCAGCAGCCCCACGATTCTTAGCGGGGGGGCCGTGGATGAGCAGTTCTTC.

Only a few counts were recorded for this clone. V gene TRBV2 combines with J gene TRBJ1-5; D remains ambiguous. CDR3 length equals 15 residues. The V and J ends lost 6 bases and 2 bases respectively, with 14 bases between them. The germline V gene encodes CDR1 SNHLY and CDR2 FYNNEI. CDR3 sequence: CASRGTGSGNQPQHF. The CDR3 nucleotides read TGTGCCAGCAGAGGTACGGGGTCAGGCAATCAGCCCCAGCATTTT.

CDR3 DNA sequence: TGCGCCAGCGGCGATAAGGGAAACTCCGAGATAAAGACCCAGTACTTC. Protein product: CASGDKGNSEIKTQYF. The chain joins TRBV4-1 to TRBJ2-5, with unresolved D. Trimming took off 8 bases at V and 6 bases at J, with 25 bases between the two ends. Germline V gene data show CDR1 as MGHRA and CDR2 as YSYEKL. CDR3 length equals 16 residues.

In nucleotides, the CDR3 is TGTGCCTGGACTCAGGGGCAGTCCGGGGGCTACACCTTC. This codes for CAWTQGQSGGYTF. The V call is TRBV30, the J call TRBJ1-2, with a tentative D call TRBD1 (6 bases). The V and J ends lost 4 bases and 8 bases respectively, with 17 bases between them. The CDR3 has 13 residues. Per the germline V gene, CDR1 is GTSNPN and CDR2 is SVGIG (reference sequence).

V and J are TRBV10-2 and TRBJ2-5, with 8 positions matching TRBD1. Losses at the gene ends were 6 bases for V and 5 bases for J; bases not matched to a gene: 14. Looked up from germline, CDR1 is WSHSY and CDR2 is SAAADI. The CDR3 sequence is 16 residues long. CDR3 sequence (DNA): TGCGCCAGCAGCCTCGGACAGGGAGGATTCGGGGAGACCCAGTACTTC. It translates to CASSLGQGGFGETQYF.

The rearrangement joins TRBV29-1 to TRBJ1-4, with a tentative D call TRBD1 (5 bases). Germline CDR1 SQVTM, CDR2 ANQGSEA. The CDR3 runs to 13 residues. Trimming shortened V by 5 bases and J by 0 bases, and 7 bases separated the two germline ends. The CDR3 DNA sequence: TGCAGCGTTATGGGGGCAACTAATGAAAAACTGTTTTTT. Translation: CSVMGATNEKLFF. Together with reference TRBV29-1 and TRBJ1-4, the CDR3 gives the full variable domain: SAVISQKPSRDICQRGTSLTIQCQVDSQVTMMFWYRQQPGQSLTLIATANQGSEATYESGFVIDKFPISRPNLTFSTLTVSNMSPEDSSIYLCSVMGATNEKLFFGSGTQLSVL.

This chain connects TRBV7-9 to TRBJ2-7; D not resolved. The CDR3 has 13 residues. V lost 4 bases and J 2 bases, leaving 9 bases between the germline ends. The germline CDR1 and CDR2 sequences are SEHNR and FQNEAQ (reference sequence). The CDR3, as DNA: TGTGCCAGCAGCTCCGCAGATACCTACGAGCAGTACTTC. This codes for CASSSADTYEQYF.

This clone was detected a few times. The rearrangement uses TRBV29-1 and TRBJ2-7, with D hard to call. Trimming cost V 6 bases and J 2 bases, with 11 bases left between them. The germline V gene has CDR1 SQVTM and CDR2 ANQGSEA. The CDR3 has 12 amino acids. The CDR3 reads CSVNDPTYEQYF. For the CDR3, the DNA is TGCAGCGTCAACGACCCTACCTACGAGCAGTACTTC.

V usage is TRBV7-8 and J usage is TRBJ1-4; D gene unclear. The V gene's germline CDR1 is SGHVS and CDR2 FQNEAQ. Between the trimmed V and J ends, which lost 3 bases and 4 bases, there was a span of 9 bases. CDR3 length: 14 residues. CDR3 nucleotide sequence: TGTGCCAGCAGCTTCGGGAGACATAATGAAAAACTGTTTTTT. Translation: CASSFGRHNEKLFF.

The gene calls are TRBV30 and TRBJ1-5; perhaps TRBD1 as D (5 bases). The CDR3 consists of 15 residues. V was trimmed by 0 bases and J by 1 base, leaving 10 bases between them. Germline V gene sequence: CDR1 GTSNPN, CDR2 SVGIG (reference sequence). Here the CDR3 reads CAWSVGAGSNQPQHF. The DNA for the CDR3 is TGTGCCTGGAGTGTTGGGGCAGGGAGCAATCAGCCCCAGCATTTT. Combining the CDR3 with reference TRBV30 and TRBJ1-5 gives the whole variable domain SQTIHQWPATLVQPVGSPLSLECTVEGTSNPNLYWYRQAAGRGLQLLFYSVGIGQISSEVPQNLSASRPQDRQFILSSKKLLLSDSGFYLCAWSVGAGSNQPQHFGDGTRLSIL.

This clone was observed once. The chain combines TRBV29-1 with TRBJ2-7, with D possibly matching TRBD2 (7 bases). Germline CDR1 SQVTM, CDR2 ANQGSEA. The V gene lost 5 bases and the J gene lost 4 bases, with 21 bases spanning the gap. The CDR3 has 15 amino acids. The CDR3 protein is CSVKGRRGGIYEQYF. The CDR3, as DNA: TGCAGCGTTAAGGGTAGGAGGGGGGGCATTTACGAGCAGTACTTC.

CDR3: CASTGLAGGVEQFF. CDR3 sequence (DNA): TGTGCCAGCACCGGACTAGCGGGGGGTGTGGAGCAGTTCTTC. The rearrangement uses TRBV6-5 and TRBJ2-1; TRBD2 matches at 14 bases. Germline loops: CDR1 MNHEY, CDR2 SVGAGI. V lost 7 bases and J lost 10; bases outside the gene matches: 6. The CDR3 spans 14 residues.

The V gene is TRBV19, the J gene TRBJ2-4; 7 bases align to TRBD1. Per the germline V gene, CDR1 is LNHDA and CDR2 is SQIVND (reference sequence). Trimming cost V 5 bases and J 0 bases; bases outside gene matches: 10. This CDR3 is built from 17 residues. The CDR3 sequence is CASSPGTASLAKNIQYF. Here the CDR3 DNA reads TGTGCCAGTAGTCCTGGGACAGCATCATTAGCCAAAAACATTCAGTACTTC. Together with reference TRBV19 and TRBJ2-4, the CDR3 gives the full variable domain: DGGITQSPKYLFRKEGQNVTLSCEQNLNHDAMYWYRQDPGQGLRLIYYSQIVNDFQKGDIAEGYSVSREKKESFPLTVTSAQKNPTAFYLCASSPGTASLAKNIQYFGAGTRLSVL.

This clone was observed a handful of times. The chain combines TRBV2 with TRBJ2-2; 10 positions agree with TRBD2. CDR3 length equals 17 residues. Germline CDR1 reads SNHLY; CDR2 reads FYNNEI. Trimming removed 2 bases from V and 7 bases from J; junction bases left unmatched: 10. The DNA of the CDR3 is TGTGCCAGCAGTGAACGGCTAGCGGGGGCCCAGGGCGGGGAGCTGTTTTTT. Translated: CASSERLAGAQGGELFF.

This clone was counted only a few times. The chain recombines TRBV7-9 with TRBJ2-2; D remains unclear. The CDR3 is 11 residues long. Germline V gene lookup returns CDR1 SEHNR and CDR2 FQNEAQ (reference sequence). Deletions cut 4 bases from V and 7 bases from J, with 4 bases between. CDR3 coding DNA: TGTGCCAGCAGCTATAACGGGGAGCTGTTTTTT. The encoded protein is CASSYNGELFF.

V gene TRBV30 combines with J gene TRBJ2-2; no clear D gene. The CDR3 runs to 13 residues. The germline CDR1 and CDR2 sequences are GTSNPN and SVGIG (reference sequence). V lost 2 bases, J lost 6 bases, and 10 bases lay in between. CDR3: CAWSPGPAGELFF. The CDR3 DNA sequence: TGTGCCTGGAGTCCCGGACCCGCCGGGGAGCTGTTTTTT.

V and J are TRBV7-2 and TRBJ2-5; D gene ambiguous. The CDR3 spans 12 residues. Germline CDR1 is SGHTA and CDR2 is FQGNSA. Trimming pared 1 base from V and 9 bases from J, leaving 9 bases between. Written as DNA, the CDR3 is TGTGCCAGCAGCTTAGGGGCTCAGGCCCAGTACTTC. Its protein is CASSLGAQAQYF.